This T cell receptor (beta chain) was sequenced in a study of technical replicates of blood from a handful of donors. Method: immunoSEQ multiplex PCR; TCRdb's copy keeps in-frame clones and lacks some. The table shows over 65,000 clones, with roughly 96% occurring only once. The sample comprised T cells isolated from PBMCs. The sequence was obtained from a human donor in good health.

CDR3 coding DNA: TGTGCCTGGAGTGTACTAATATATGGCTACACCTTC. Protein: CAWSVLIYGYTF. The chain joins TRBV30 to TRBJ1-2; no definite D call. Deletions cut 0 bases from V and 5 bases from J, with 7 bases between. The germline gives CDR1 GTSNPN, CDR2 SVGIG (reference sequence). There are 12 residues in the CDR3.